A single sample gave rise to the 6 T cell receptor beta chains below, sequenced in a study of blood T cell repertoires in COVID-19. TCRdb's table, derived via immunoSEQ multiplex PCR, lists solely in-frame clones and lacks some. Counted here are 120,000 to 150,000 clones, roughly 76% occurring once; the ten biggest clones make up 7% to 10%. Specimen: peripheral blood. These receptors all stem from a human donor with acute or convalescent COVID-19. The donor label of this sample is uncertain.

The chain combines TRBV7-6 with TRBJ2-2; D remains ambiguous. The CDR3 length is 15 residues. The V gene lost 5 bases and the J gene lost 0 bases, with 10 bases spanning the gap. Germline CDR1 and CDR2: SGHVS and FNYEAQ. For the CDR3, the DNA is TGTGCCAGCAGCAAGCGACCAGCGAACACCGGGGAGCTGTTTTTT. Protein product: CASSKRPANTGELFF.

V gene TRBV19 combines with J gene TRBJ1-4, with 11 bases matching TRBD1. The trim removed 5 bases at V and 2 bases at J, leaving 7 bases unmatched. The CDR3 consists of 17 residues. Per the germline V gene, CDR1 is LNHDA and CDR2 is SQIVND (reference sequence). CDR3 nucleotides: TGTGCCAGTAGTTGGGACAGGGGGACGGGGACTAATGAAAAACTGTTTTTT. Translation: CASSWDRGTGTNEKLFF.

The chain uses TRBV5-5 and TRBJ2-7, with D uncertain. The germline V gene encodes CDR1 SGHKS and CDR2 YYEKEE (reference sequence). CDR3 size: 11 residues. V was clipped by 4 bases and J by 1 base, with 3 bases between them. As DNA, the CDR3 is TGTGCCAGCAGCGCGTCCTACGAGCAGTACGTC. Encoded protein: CASSASYEQYV.

This chain joins TRBV12-3 or TRBV12-4 and TRBJ1-2; possible D gene TRBD1, 6 bases. Trimming removed 4 bases from V and 7 bases from J, with 10 bases in between. The CDR3 length is 12 residues. As DNA, the CDR3 is TGTGCCAGCAGTTCCTCGACAGGTGGCTACACCTTC. It specifies CASSSSTGGYTF.

This clone was detected only a few times. The CDR3 here is CASSNRDRVRGTQYF. The CDR3 DNA is TGTGCCAGCAGCAACCGGGACAGGGTCCGTGGTACGCAGTATTTT. This chain uses TRBV2 with TRBJ2-3, with 9 bases aligning to TRBD1. This CDR3 has 15 amino acids. Germline lookup yields CDR1 SNHLY and CDR2 FYNNEI. V lost 6 bases and J lost 8; bases outside the gene matches: 12.

The rearrangement joins TRBV5-1 to TRBJ1-4; tentatively, D is TRBD1 (6 bases). From germline, CDR1 is SGHRS and CDR2 YFSETQ. Trimming removed 4 bases at V and 5 bases at J, with 12 bases between. The CDR3 contains 14 residues. The CDR3 loop is CASSLDRINEKLFF. CDR3 nucleotide sequence: TGCGCCAGCAGCCTCGACAGGATAAATGAAAAACTGTTTTTT. Full variable domain (missing parts from reference TRBV5-1 and TRBJ1-4): KAGVTQTPRYLIKTRGQQVTLSCSPISGHRSVSWYQQTPGQGLQFLFEYFSETQRNKGNFPGRFSGRQFSNSRSEMNVSTLELGDSALYLCASSLDRINEKLFFGSGTQLSVL.